Below, 22 T cell receptor beta chains from the same sample are listed, as sequenced in a study of blood T cell repertoires in COVID-19. Method: immunoSEQ multiplex PCR; TCRdb's copy keeps in-frame clones and lacks some. The repertoire holds some 340,000 clones, more than 85% seen once, with 3.9% in the top ten. The sample comprised PBMCs or T cells enriched from blood (not recorded which). These receptor sequences come from a woman aged 25 to 39 who had been exposed to COVID-19.

The gene calls are TRBV20-1 and TRBJ2-1; no clear D. Germline loops: CDR1 DFQATT, CDR2 SNEGSKA (reference sequence). With 3 bases removed from V and 0 bases from J, the gap between germline ends came to 12 bases. This CDR3 region has 15 residues. The CDR3 region is CSASERPSSYNEQFF. The DNA for the CDR3 is TGCAGTGCTAGTGAGAGGCCGAGCTCCTACAATGAGCAGTTCTTC.

The rearrangement joins TRBV6-5 to TRBJ1-2; unclear D gene. Germline CDR1 MNHEY, CDR2 SVGAGI. The CDR3 is made up of 14 amino acids. Trimming stripped 6 bases from V and 6 bases from J, with 17 bases between. CDR3 protein: CASRSRLEADGYTF. As DNA, the CDR3 is TGTGCCAGCAGATCCCGCTTGGAGGCGGATGGCTACACCTTC.

This chain uses TRBV7-3 with TRBJ1-1, with 11 bases fitting TRBD1. Germline CDR1 SGHTA, CDR2 FQGTGA. The CDR3 length is 12 residues. The trim removed 3 bases at V and 11 bases at J, leaving 2 bases unmatched. DNA of the CDR3: TGTGCCAGCAGCTTCGGGACAGGGGGTGCTTTCTTT. Protein product: CASSFGTGGAFF.

This rearrangement joins TRBV4-3 to TRBJ1-5, with D hard to call. Trimming cost V 1 base and J 7 bases, with 8 bases left between them. This CDR3 comprises 13 residues. Germline V gives CDR1 LGHNA, CDR2 YSLEER. CDR3 in DNA: TGCGCCAGCAGCCAAGCGCGGTGGCAGCCCCAGCATTTT. It specifies CASSQARWQPQHF.

The CDR3 sequence is CASSLVGRATEAFF. CDR3 nucleotide sequence: TGTGCCAGCAGCTTAGTTGGCAGGGCAACTGAAGCTTTCTTT. The chain carries TRBV7-9 and TRBJ1-1, with TRBD1 as a possible D gene (5 bases). V lost 1 base to trimming and J lost 5 bases, with 11 bases between them. CDR1 and CDR2 (germline): SEHNR, FQNEAQ (reference sequence). The CDR3 has 14 amino acids. Using reference TRBV7-9 and TRBJ1-1 for the parts outside the CDR3, the full variable domain is DTGVSQNPRHKITKRGQNVTFRCDPISEHNRLYWYRQTLGQGPEFLTYFQNEAQLEKSRLLSDRFSAERPKGSFSTLEIQRTEQGDSAMYLCASSLVGRATEAFFGQGTRLTVV.

V usage is TRBV27 and J usage is TRBJ1-5; D is uncertain. Germline lookup yields CDR1 MNHEY and CDR2 SMNVEV (reference sequence). CDR3 length: 13 amino acids. Trimming left V 5 bases short and J 7 bases short, with 12 bases between. CDR3 region: CASSLGVRQPQHF. The DNA of the CDR3 is TGTGCCAGCAGTCTCGGGGTACGGCAGCCCCAGCATTTT.

This chain connects TRBV7-9 to TRBJ2-1, with D uncertain. The germline gives CDR1 SEHNR, CDR2 FQNEAQ (reference sequence). The CDR3 length is 17 residues. Trimming took 6 bases from V and 0 from J, leaving 18 bases between them. Here the CDR3 reads CASSLPLRLSSYNEQFF. In DNA form, the CDR3 reads TGTGCCAGCAGTTTACCTTTGCGACTGAGCTCCTACAATGAGCAGTTCTTC.

The chain uses TRBV5-1 and TRBJ2-1; 8 bases align to TRBD2. The CDR3 consists of 14 residues. The V segment lost 4 bases and the J segment 7 bases; nucleotides outside the gene matches: 7. Germline V gene data show CDR1 as SGHRS and CDR2 as YFSETQ. CDR3 loop: CASSPRRGENEQFF. CDR3 nucleotides: TGCGCCAGCAGCCCCCGGCGGGGGGAGAATGAGCAGTTCTTC. The full variable domain, in which reference TRBV5-1 and TRBJ2-1 provide the parts outside the CDR3, is KAGVTQTPRYLIKTRGQQVTLSCSPISGHRSVSWYQQTPGQGLQFLFEYFSETQRNKGNFPGRFSGRQFSNSRSEMNVSTLELGDSALYLCASSPRRGENEQFFGPGTRLTVL.

The chain employs TRBV5-6 and TRBJ2-7; TRBD1 matches at 8 bases. V lost 0 bases to trimming and J lost 0 bases; unmatched junction nucleotides: 2. Germline lookup yields CDR1 SGHDT and CDR2 YYEEEE. This CDR3 comprises 15 residues. The DNA of the CDR3 is TGTGCCAGCAGCTTGGTGGACAGGGACTCCTACGAGCAGTACTTC. Its translation is CASSLVDRDSYEQYF. Full variable domain (outside the CDR3, taken from reference TRBV5-6 and TRBJ2-7): DAGVTQSPTHLIKTRGQQVTLRCSPKSGHDTVSWYQQALGQGPQFIFQYYEEEERQRGNFPDRFSGHQFPNYSSELNVNALLLGDSALYLCASSLVDRDSYEQYFGPGTRLTVT.

The chain uses TRBV6-5 and TRBJ1-4; the D gene is possibly TRBD1 (6 bases). Between the trimmed V and J ends, which lost 5 bases and 3 bases, there was a span of 13 bases. In germline, CDR1 is MNHEY, CDR2 SVGAGI. This CDR3 is built from 15 residues. CDR3 amino acids: CASSRNRAPNEKLFF. CDR3 in DNA: TGTGCCAGCAGTCGCAACAGGGCCCCTAATGAAAAACTGTTTTTT.

To note about this clone: The junction differs from germline at one of its ends, possibly a read error. The chain joins TRBV5-1 to TRBJ2-1; 8 bases line up with TRBD1. Germline-derived CDR1 and CDR2 are SGHRS and YFSETQ. There are 14 residues in the CDR3. Here the CDR3 reads CASSLDRVDNEQFF. CDR3 coding DNA: TGCGCCAGCAGTTTGGACAGGGTCGACAATGAGCAGTTCTTC. Variable domain in full (rest from reference TRBV5-1 and TRBJ2-1): KAGVTQTPRYLIKTRGQQVTLSCSPISGHRSVSWYQQTPGQGLQFLFEYFSETQRNKGNFPGRFSGRQFSNSRSEMNVSTLELGDSALYLCASSLDRVDNEQFFGPGTRLTVL.

The genes are TRBV13 and TRBJ1-2; 9 nucleotides match TRBD1. Trimming removed 5 bases from V and 5 bases from J; junction bases left unmatched: 9. Looked up from germline, CDR1 is PRHDT and CDR2 is FYEKMQ (reference sequence). The CDR3 is made up of 15 amino acids. The CDR3 sequence: CASSRDRGNGYGYTF. CDR3 bases: TGTGCCAGCAGCAGAGACAGGGGGAACGGGTATGGCTACACCTTC. Using reference TRBV13 and TRBJ1-2 for the parts outside the CDR3, the full variable domain is AAGVIQSPRHLIKEKRETATLKCYPIPRHDTVYWYQQGPGQDPQFLISFYEKMQSDKGSIPDRFSAQQFSDYHSELNMSSLELGDSALYFCASSRDRGNGYGYTFGSGTRLTVV.

The V and J genes are TRBV7-9 and TRBJ1-6, with 10 bases that match TRBD1. The CDR3 runs to 15 residues. The trim removed 1 base at V and 10 bases at J, leaving 4 bases unmatched. Germline loops: CDR1 SEHNR, CDR2 FQNEAQ (reference sequence). The CDR3 is CASSLGQGARSPLHF. The CDR3 DNA reads as TGTGCCAGCAGCTTAGGACAGGGGGCAAGATCACCCCTCCACTTT. Combining the CDR3 with reference TRBV7-9 and TRBJ1-6 gives the whole variable domain DTGVSQNPRHKITKRGQNVTFRCDPISEHNRLYWYRQTLGQGPEFLTYFQNEAQLEKSRLLSDRFSAERPKGSFSTLEIQRTEQGDSAMYLCASSLGQGARSPLHFGNGTRLTVT.

A note on this clone: Other nucleotide sequences in the sample specify the same CDR3. The chain employs TRBV5-1 and TRBJ1-4; TRBD1 might be the D (6 bases). The CDR3 spans 14 residues. Per germline, CDR1 SGHRS and CDR2 YFSETQ. Trimming removed 0 bases from V and 5 bases from J, with 8 bases in between. The chain's CDR3 is CASSLGQGNEKLFF. The CDR3 coding sequence is TGCGCCAGCAGCTTGGGCCAGGGGAATGAAAAACTGTTTTTT.

This clone appeared once. The chain employs TRBV11-2 and TRBJ1-2; 10 bases line up with TRBD1. V shed 8 bases, J shed 8 bases, and the junction held 11 bases outside the gene matches. Germline CDR1 is SGHAT and CDR2 is FQNNGV. This CDR3 has 14 amino acids. CDR3 residues: CASGSGQGGDGYTF. The DNA of the CDR3 is TGTGCCAGCGGATCAGGACAGGGGGGAGACGGCTACACCTTC.

The V gene is TRBV6-5, the J gene TRBJ2-1; 10 bases are a match to TRBD1. Trimming removed 6 bases from V and 6 bases from J; junction bases left unmatched: 8. The CDR3 is 15 amino acids. Germline V gene data show CDR1 as MNHEY and CDR2 as SVGAGI. The CDR3 sequence: CASRPTGTGVNEQFF. In DNA, the CDR3 is TGTGCCAGCAGGCCCACCGGGACAGGGGTCAATGAGCAGTTCTTC.

The CDR3 loop reads CASSINAIPSNQPQHF. The CDR3, as DNA: TGTGCCAGTAGTATAAACGCGATTCCAAGCAATCAGCCCCAGCATTTT. This chain uses TRBV19 with TRBJ1-5; no clear D. The V gene lost 2 bases and the J gene lost 1 base, with 12 bases spanning the gap. The germline V gene has CDR1 LNHDA and CDR2 SQIVND (reference sequence). This CDR3 comprises 16 residues. The entire variable domain, with the rest obtained from reference TRBV19 and TRBJ1-5, is as follows: DGGITQSPKYLFRKEGQNVTLSCEQNLNHDAMYWYRQDPGQGLRLIYYSQIVNDFQKGDIAEGYSVSREKKESFPLTVTSAQKNPTAFYLCASSINAIPSNQPQHFGDGTRLSIL.

The chain carries TRBV2 and TRBJ2-1; tentatively, D is TRBD2 (6 bases). The germline V and J ends were trimmed by 5 bases and 4 bases, with 15 bases remaining between them. Germline assignment: CDR1 SNHLY and CDR2 FYNNEI. The CDR3 is 15 amino acids. The CDR3 nucleotides are TGTGCCAGCAGTCTCCGACTAGGGGAGTACAATGAGCAGTTCTTC. Translation gives CASSLRLGEYNEQFF.

This chain uses TRBV11-2 with TRBJ2-3; possibly TRBD2 for D (5 bases). The CDR3 is 13 residues long. V lost 2 bases and J lost 6, with 9 bases in between. Germline assignment: CDR1 SGHAT and CDR2 FQNNGV. Here the CDR3 reads CASSLRLKDTQYF. CDR3 sequence (DNA): TGTGCCAGCAGCTTACGACTAAAGGATACGCAGTATTTT.

The genes are TRBV4-3 and TRBJ2-7, with 7 bases matching TRBD1. The V gene end was trimmed by 1 base and the J gene end by 3 bases; junction bases not matched to a gene: 3. The germline gives CDR1 LGHNA, CDR2 YSLEER. The CDR3 covers 14 residues. The DNA for the CDR3 is TGCGCCAGCAGCCAAGGACAGGGAAACTACGAGCAGTACTTC. Amino acids: CASSQGQGNYEQYF.

The CDR3 is CASSQEARVGSSPLHF. The CDR3 region has the DNA TGCGCCAGCAGCCAAGAGGCCAGGGTCGGAAGCTCACCCCTCCACTTT. The genes are TRBV4-1 and TRBJ1-6; possibly TRBD1 for D (5 bases). CDR3 length equals 16 residues. V gave up 0 bases and J gave up 10 bases, with 16 bases separating them. Germline V lookup: CDR1 MGHRA, CDR2 YSYEKL.

The chain recombines TRBV4-2 with TRBJ1-2; 10 bases map to TRBD1. Germline V gene sequence: CDR1 LGHNA, CDR2 YNFKEQ. The J segment lost 5 bases and the V segment lost 4 bases, leaving 7 bases of the junction unmatched. There are 15 residues in the CDR3. CDR3 loop: CASSRRDRGDYGYTF. DNA of the CDR3: TGTGCCAGCAGCCGACGGGACAGGGGTGATTATGGCTACACCTTC.